Below, one T cell receptor (beta chain) is given with its context. Its antigen is unknown. This CDR3 spans 15 amino acids. CDR1 MNHNS and CDR2 SASEGT come from the germline V gene. Trimming removed 2 bases from V and 0 bases from J, with 10 bases in between. The entry originates in a study of shared clonotypes between healthy human individuals. Whole-study findings and limits: Estimated richness values were generally larger in naive subsets than in memory subsets. Sampling was confined to blood; repertoires within tissues likely differ. The four-donor shared clonotypes exceeded non-shared clonotypes in generation probability, with non-shared ones scoring lower.

Sequenced by immunoSEQ multiplex PCR; TCRdb stores in-frame clones only, minus some. The sample lists approximately 980,000 clones; more than 75% were seen once. Naive CD45RA+ and memory CD45RA-negative subsets were split from CD4+ cells. The TCR comes from a man younger than 30 in good health. The sequenced material came from memory CD4+ T cells sorted from blood. Sample subset: CD45RA-negative fraction. The chain recombines TRBV6-1 with TRBJ1-2, with D unresolved. The CDR3, as DNA: TGTGCCAGCAGTGAATCGGAGTTTGCTAACTATGGCTACACCTTC. This codes for CASSESEFANYGYTF.